A selection of T cell receptor beta chains follows, all from one sample in a study of blood T cell repertoires in COVID-19. The data were produced by immunoSEQ multiplex PCR, yet TCRdb's version contains in-frame clones alone and is incomplete. The table includes 60,000 to 80,000 clones, 80% to 95% detected once. Sequences were obtained from peripheral blood. The receptors here all came from a human donor in a cohort sampled during active COVID-19. Each CDR3 is given with its conserved first and last residue. A D gene is named only where the DNA matches it firmly. Not all rows give a size; the values are once, few, many and, for expanded clones, a class.

D: -; J: TRBJ2-1; V: TRBV27; size: -; CDR3: CASSSLEGGGGKSYNEQFF; DNA: TGTGCCAGCAGTTCCCTAGAAGGAGGGGGGGGGAAATCCTACAATGAGCAGTTCTTC
D: -; J: TRBJ1-3; V: TRBV30; size: -; CDR3: CAWSLIELSGNTIYF; DNA: TGTGCCTGGAGTTTGATAGAGCTTTCTGGAAACACCATATATTTT
D: -; J: TRBJ1-2; V: TRBV6-5; size: -; CDR3: CASSHPNLGYTF; DNA: TGTGCCAGCAGCCACCCAAACTTGGGCTACACCTTC
D: TRBD2; J: TRBJ2-3; V: TRBV2; size: once; CDR3: CASLTGTRSADTQYF; DNA: TGTGCCAGCTTAACCGGGACTAGATCAGCAGATACGCAGTATTTT
D: -; J: TRBJ1-5; V: TRBV19; size: -; CDR3: CAWVSGNPSNQPQHF; DNA: TGTGCCTGGGTGTCGGGGAATCCTAGCAATCAGCCCCAGCATTTT
D: -; J: TRBJ2-3; V: TRBV2; size: -; CDR3: CASSGGRGQTDTQYF; DNA: TGTGCCAGCAGTGGAGGGCGAGGCCAGACAGATACGCAGTATTTT
D: -; J: TRBJ2-2; V: TRBV27; size: -; CDR3: CASSSRNTGELFF; DNA: TGTGCCAGCAGTTCCCGTAACACCGGGGAGCTGTTTTTT
D: TRBD1; J: TRBJ2-1; V: TRBV5-1; size: -; CDR3: CASSPDREGDEQFF; DNA: TGCGCCAGCAGCCCGGACAGGGAAGGGGATGAGCAGTTCTTC
D: -; J: TRBJ1-2; V: TRBV15; size: -; CDR3: CATSRRSSRGYGYTF; DNA: TGTGCCACCAGCAGACGGTCCTCGAGAGGCTATGGCTACACCTTC
D: TRBD2; J: TRBJ2-7; V: TRBV3-1/TRBV3-2; size: -; CDR3: CASSQGLAGGPPYEQYF; DNA: TGTGCCAGCAGCCAAGGCCTAGCGGGGGGGCCCCCATACGAGCAGTACTTC
D: -; J: TRBJ1-6; V: TRBV11-2; size: -; CDR3: CASRLLKTNSPLHF; DNA: TGTGCCAGCAGGCTATTGAAAACGAATTCACCCCTCCACTTT
D: TRBD1; J: TRBJ2-3; V: TRBV18; size: -; CDR3: CASSPTGGNTDTQYF; DNA: TGTGCCAGCTCACCTACAGGGGGGAACACAGATACGCAGTATTTT
D: TRBD1; J: TRBJ1-6; V: TRBV30; size: -; CDR3: CAWASGGDNSPLHF; DNA: TGTGCCTGGGCATCAGGGGGCGATAATTCACCCCTCCACTTT
D: TRBD2; J: TRBJ2-1; V: TRBV5-4; size: -; CDR3: CASSLAGGPGFNEQFF; DNA: TGTGCCAGCAGCTTGGCGGGGGGGCCCGGTTTTAATGAGCAGTTCTTC
D: -; J: TRBJ1-1; V: TRBV19; size: -; CDR3: CASSPQLWATEAFF; DNA: TGTGCCAGTAGTCCCCAGCTGTGGGCCACTGAAGCTTTCTTT
D: -; J: TRBJ2-7; V: TRBV15; size: -; CDR3: CATSWNGEGEQYF; DNA: TGTGCCACCAGCTGGAACGGCGAGGGCGAGCAGTACTTC
D: TRBD1; J: TRBJ1-1; V: TRBV28; size: -; CDR3: CASSLFSGGITEAFF; DNA: TGTGCCAGCAGTTTATTCTCAGGGGGTATTACTGAAGCTTTCTTT
D: -; J: TRBJ2-7; V: TRBV2; size: -; CDR3: CASSRALVAYEQYF; DNA: TGTGCCAGCAGCCGCGCACTAGTTGCCTACGAGCAGTACTTC
D: -; J: TRBJ1-6; V: TRBV3-1/TRBV3-2; size: -; CDR3: CASSQVQHNSPLHF; DNA: TGTGCCAGCAGCCAAGTACAGCATAATTCACCCCTCCACTTT
D: -; J: TRBJ2-3; V: TRBV19; size: -; CDR3: CASSIVDSIDTQYF; DNA: TGTGCCAGTAGTATAGTGGACTCTATAGATACGCAGTATTTT
D: TRBD1; J: TRBJ1-6; V: TRBV6-5; size: once; CDR3: CASETQGGSPLHF; DNA: TGTGCCAGCGAGACTCAGGGGGGTTCACCCCTCCACTTT
D: TRBD1; J: TRBJ2-7; V: TRBV18; size: -; CDR3: CASTQGAGDWPYEQYF; DNA: TGTGCCAGCACGCAGGGGGCCGGGGACTGGCCCTACGAGCAGTACTTC
D: -; J: TRBJ2-7; V: TRBV11-2; size: -; CDR3: CASSLGPTPRQSYEQYF; DNA: TGTGCCAGCAGCTTAGGCCCCACTCCTCGACAGTCCTACGAGCAGTACTTC
D: TRBD2; J: TRBJ2-1; V: TRBV3-1/TRBV3-2; size: -; CDR3: CASSHRLLAGPYNEQFF; DNA: TGTGCCAGCAGCCACCGACTACTAGCGGGGCCCTACAATGAGCAGTTCTTC
D: -; J: TRBJ1-6; V: TRBV2; size: -; CDR3: CASTPSASSNSPLHF; DNA: TGTGCCAGCACCCCTTCAGCGAGCTCTAATTCACCCCTCCACTTT
D: -; J: TRBJ2-5; V: TRBV19; size: -; CDR3: CASSTRETQYF; DNA: TGTGCCAGTAGTACCCGAGAGACCCAGTACTTC
D: -; J: TRBJ2-5; V: TRBV5-6; size: -; CDR3: CASSDPMTGEETQYF; DNA: TGTGCCAGCAGCGATCCTATGACAGGTGAAGAGACCCAGTACTTC
D: TRBD1; J: TRBJ1-2; V: TRBV5-1; size: -; CDR3: CASSSGTGEYGYTF; DNA: TGCGCCAGCAGCTCCGGGACAGGGGAGTATGGCTACACCTTC